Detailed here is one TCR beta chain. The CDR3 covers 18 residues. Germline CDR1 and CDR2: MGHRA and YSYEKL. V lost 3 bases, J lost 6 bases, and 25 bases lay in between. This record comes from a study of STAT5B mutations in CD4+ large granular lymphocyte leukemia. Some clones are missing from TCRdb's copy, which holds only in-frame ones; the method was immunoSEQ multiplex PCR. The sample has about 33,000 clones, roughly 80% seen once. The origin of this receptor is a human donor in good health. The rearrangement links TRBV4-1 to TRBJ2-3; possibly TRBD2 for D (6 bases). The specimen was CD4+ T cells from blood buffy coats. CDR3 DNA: TGCGCCAGCAGCCATCGGAATTGGGGCGGGGTGATCAAGGATACGCAGTATTTT. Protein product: CASSHRNWGGVIKDTQYF.